The 30 T cell receptor beta chains listed next were all sequenced from one sample in a study of T-cell reconstitution after alpha-beta-depleted transplantation in children (TCRdb year 2016). The library was prepared using PCR. Sequenced using an Illumina HiSeq 2500. TCR libraries were prepared with molecular barcoding, using unique molecular identifiers to normalize TCRbeta repertoire quantification. The public sequencing data were trimmed at Q25 with fastp and processed into clonotypes with MiXCR by TCRdb, which kept only in-frame beta chains. Each entry is one CDR3 protein sequence, shown with its most common DNA and genes. The sample table contains 600,000 to 700,000 distinct CDR3 sequences; only one count was recorded for roughly 15% of them. Together, the top ten hold about 1.1% of the sample. Sequencing was performed on PBMCs from the stem cell graft donor, taken from the stem cell graft. Source of these receptors: a human donor who donated a stem cell graft to a child with acute myeloid leukemia.

The genes are TRBV6-6 and TRBJ2-2; tentatively, D is TRBD1 (5 bases). V was trimmed by 0 bases and J by 9 bases, leaving 8 bases between them. The CDR3 consists of 13 residues. Germline assignment: CDR1 MNHNY and CDR2 SVGAGI (reference sequence). The chain's CDR3 is CASSYSDTRELFF. In DNA, the CDR3 is TGTGCCAGCAGTTACTCGGACACTAGGGAGCTGTTTTTT.

This CDR3 is CASSLPETVFQETQYF. Here the CDR3 DNA reads TGTGCCAGCAGTCTCCCAGAGACAGTTTTCCAAGAGACCCAGTACTTC. The rearrangement uses TRBV7-9 and TRBJ2-5, with D perhaps matching TRBD1 (5 bases). The CDR3 sequence is 16 residues long. In germline, CDR1 is SEHNR, CDR2 FQNEAQ (reference sequence). Trimming removed 6 bases from V and 1 base from J, with 18 bases in between. Full variable domain (remainder filled in from reference TRBV7-9 and TRBJ2-5): DTGVSQNPRHKITKRGQNVTFRCDPISEHNRLYWYRQTLGQGPEFLTYFQNEAQLEKSRLLSDRFSAERPKGSFSTLEIQRTEQGDSAMYLCASSLPETVFQETQYFGPGTRLLVL.

This clonotype came up a few times. DNA for the CDR3: TGTGCCAGCGTGAAAGACACCGGGGAGCTGTTTTTT. This translates into CASVKDTGELFF. The chain links TRBV7-9 to TRBJ2-2; D not certain. Trimming stripped 8 bases from V and 3 bases from J, with 7 bases between. Germline values: CDR1 SEHNR, CDR2 FQNEAQ (reference sequence). CDR3 length: 12 amino acids.

This clonotype was picked up many times. The chain couples TRBV12-3 or TRBV12-4 to TRBJ2-5; D not resolved. This CDR3 region has 13 residues. Trimming removed 5 bases from V and 4 bases from J, with 11 bases in between. Here the CDR3 reads CASSPPVGETQYF. CDR3 nucleotides: TGTGCCAGCAGTCCTCCGGTTGGAGAGACCCAGTACTTC.

This clonotype has more than one count but fewer than ten. The gene calls are TRBV12-3 or TRBV12-4 and TRBJ2-7; 11 bases map to TRBD1. The CDR3 is 15 residues long. V dropped 5 bases and J dropped 3; count of bases not matched to a gene: 6. CDR3 sequence: CASSPGTGGFYEQYF. CDR3 DNA sequence: TGTGCCAGCAGTCCGGGGACAGGGGGATTCTACGAGCAGTACTTC.

The chain carries TRBV25-1 and TRBJ2-4, with TRBD2 matching 7 bases. There are 18 residues in the CDR3. CDR1 is MGHDK, CDR2 SYGVNS, per germline. V lost 3 bases to trimming and J lost 7 bases; unmatched junction nucleotides: 18. This CDR3 is CASSDTVGGGKGGNIQYF. DNA for the CDR3: TGTGCCAGCAGTGATACGGTCGGGGGAGGGAAAGGAGGGAACATTCAGTACTTC. Full variable domain (remainder filled in from reference TRBV25-1 and TRBJ2-4): EADIYQTPRYLVIGTGKKITLECSQTMGHDKMYWYQQDPGMELHLIHYSYGVNSTEKGDLSSESTVSRIRTEHFPLTLESARPSHTSQYLCASSDTVGGGKGGNIQYFGAGTRLSVL.

The genes are TRBV20-1 and TRBJ1-1, with D possibly being TRBD1 (5 bases). The CDR3 runs 14 residues. V was cut by 0 bases and J by 0 bases, with 8 bases left in between. Germline V gene data show CDR1 as DFQATT and CDR2 as SNEGSKA (reference sequence). The CDR3: CSARDEGLNTEAFF. The CDR3 region has the DNA TGCAGTGCTAGAGATGAGGGGTTGAACACTGAAGCTTTCTTT.

This chain connects TRBV7-2 to TRBJ2-3; 7 bases are a match to TRBD1. The J segment lost 2 bases and the V segment lost 1 base, leaving 9 bases of the junction unmatched. Germline V gene sequence: CDR1 SGHTA, CDR2 FQGNSA. This CDR3 spans 17 amino acids. CDR3 loop: CASSLVPPTGITDTQYF. CDR3 nucleotide sequence: TGTGCCAGCAGCTTAGTACCGCCGACAGGGATCACAGATACGCAGTATTTT.

Note on this clonotype: Since a much larger clone is just one base distant, this may be a read error. This sequence joins TRBV20-1 and TRBJ2-4; tentative D call: TRBD1 (6 bases). The CDR3 length is 16 residues. V shed 5 bases and J shed 0 bases, with 17 bases lying between them. The V gene's germline CDR1 is DFQATT and CDR2 SNEGSKA (reference sequence). The CDR3 nucleotides are TGCAGTGCTGGACTGGGGCAGGGGATAGCCAAAAACATTCAGTACTTC. Protein product: CSAGLGQGIAKNIQYF.

This clonotype was seen at least ten times. CDR3 sequence: CSARDAKWASTDTQYF. CDR3 DNA sequence: TGCAGTGCTAGAGATGCTAAGTGGGCTAGCACAGATACGCAGTATTTT. This chain links TRBV20-1 with TRBJ2-3; D is ambiguous. The length of the CDR3 is 16 residues. CDR1 is DFQATT, CDR2 SNEGSKA, per germline (reference sequence). V was cut by 0 bases and J by 0 bases, with 13 bases left in between.

This chain links TRBV7-9 with TRBJ2-2, with TRBD1 matching over 7 bases. The CDR3 has 15 residues. Germline V lookup: CDR1 SEHNR, CDR2 FQNEAQ (reference sequence). With V trimmed by 5 bases and J by 2 bases, 5 bases remained unmatched. CDR3 coding DNA: TGTGCCAGCAGCCCAGGGACAGACAACACCGGGGAGCTGTTTTTT. It encodes CASSPGTDNTGELFF.

This sequence joins TRBV6-5 and TRBJ2-1; 11 nucleotides match TRBD2. The germline CDR1 and CDR2 sequences are MNHEY and SVGAGI. The CDR3 totals 16 residues. With V trimmed by 2 bases and J by 8 bases, 8 bases remained unmatched. CDR3 protein: CASSYHLAGGIDEQFF. The CDR3, as DNA: TGTGCCAGCAGTTACCATTTAGCGGGGGGGATAGATGAGCAGTTCTTC.

The table lists this clonotype with a few counts. The rearrangement links TRBV20-1 to TRBJ2-5, with D possibly matching TRBD2 (5 bases). Germline CDR1 reads DFQATT; CDR2 reads SNEGSKA (reference sequence). V lost 4 bases and J lost 3, with 12 bases in between. CDR3 length: 13 amino acids. The DNA for the CDR3 is TGCAGTGCTATACTAGTACTGGAAGAGACCCAGTACTTC. Protein sequence: CSAILVLEETQYF.

This clonotype has a handful of counts. The rearrangement links TRBV29-1 to TRBJ1-2; unclear D gene. V lost 0 bases to trimming and J lost 4 bases, with 12 bases between them. CDR3 length: 14 residues. Germline V gene data show CDR1 as SQVTM and CDR2 as ANQGSEA. CDR3 bases: TGCAGCGTTGAAGACCCGACCGAAATCTATGGCTACACCTTC. Protein: CSVEDPTEIYGYTF.

This clonotype was seen many times. The rearrangement uses TRBV7-2 and TRBJ2-5, with D perhaps matching TRBD1 (6 bases). V shed 2 bases and J shed 3 bases, with 10 bases lying between them. In germline, CDR1 is SGHTA, CDR2 FQGNSA. This CDR3 contains 14 residues. The CDR3 DNA is TGTGCCAGCAGCTTACAGGCAGGGGAAGAGACCCAGTACTTC. This encodes CASSLQAGEETQYF. Full variable domain (remainder filled in from reference TRBV7-2 and TRBJ2-5): GAGVSQSPSNKVTEKGKDVELRCDPISGHTALYWYRQSLGQGLEFLIYFQGNSAPDKSGLPSDRFSAERTGGSVSTLTIQRTQQEDSAVYLCASSLQAGEETQYFGPGTRLLVL.

This clonotype was found many times. The chain employs TRBV20-1 and TRBJ1-2; D is perhaps TRBD1 (5 bases). Germline CDR1 DFQATT, CDR2 SNEGSKA (reference sequence). CDR3 size: 12 residues. V lost 1 base and J 7 bases, leaving 10 bases between the germline ends. The chain's CDR3 is CSARVQGSGYTF. The CDR3 bases are TGCAGTGCTAGAGTTCAGGGTTCTGGCTACACCTTC.

This clonotype was detected many times. The chain employs TRBV20-1 and TRBJ1-1; 10 positions agree with TRBD1. This CDR3 region has 14 residues. CDR1 and CDR2 from the germline V gene are DFQATT and SNEGSKA (reference sequence). V gave up 1 base and J gave up 3 bases; unmatched junction bases: 2. The CDR3 DNA follows: TGCAGTGCTAGAGCCGGGACAGGGGACACTGAAGCTTTCTTT. As protein: CSARAGTGDTEAFF.

J is TRBJ1-2 and V is TRBV25-1; TRBD1 might be the D (6 bases). The CDR3 runs 14 residues. Germline CDR1 is MGHDK and CDR2 is SYGVNS. Trimming left V 3 bases short and J 8 bases short, with 16 bases between. The CDR3 loop is CASSDGTSAWGYTF. The CDR3 nucleotides read TGTGCCAGCAGTGATGGGACATCAGCCTGGGGCTACACCTTC.

The J gene is TRBJ2-1, the V gene TRBV20-1; D tentatively fits TRBD1 or TRBD2 (5 bases each). Germline CDR1 and CDR2: DFQATT and SNEGSKA (reference sequence). This CDR3 has 14 amino acids. V lost 5 bases, J lost 10 bases, and 21 bases lay in between. In nucleotides, the CDR3 is TGCAGTGCTGTTTCCGGGGCTAGTCAGGTGGAGCAGTTCTTC. Its protein product is CSAVSGASQVEQFF.

The chain carries TRBV5-1 and TRBJ2-2, with D uncertain. This CDR3 has 16 amino acids. V was clipped by 0 bases and J by 4 bases, with 13 bases between them. Germline CDR1 is SGHRS and CDR2 is YFSETQ. CDR3 residues: CASSLALVSGTGELFF. CDR3 DNA: TGCGCCAGCAGCTTGGCCCTGGTTTCAGGCACCGGGGAGCTGTTTTTT. Complete variable domain (other parts from reference TRBV5-1 and TRBJ2-2): KAGVTQTPRYLIKTRGQQVTLSCSPISGHRSVSWYQQTPGQGLQFLFEYFSETQRNKGNFPGRFSGRQFSNSRSEMNVSTLELGDSALYLCASSLALVSGTGELFFGEGSRLTVL.

This clonotype was recorded once. The chain recombines TRBV7-6 with TRBJ1-5; TRBD1 is a possible D gene (6 bases). Trimming pared 1 base from V and 7 bases from J, leaving 17 bases between. Germline V gives CDR1 SGHVS, CDR2 FNYEAQ. The CDR3 sequence is 16 residues long. DNA for the CDR3: TGTGCCAGCAGCTTAGGACCGCAGGGGTCTAGCCAGCCCCAGCATTTT. It specifies CASSLGPQGSSQPQHF.

This clonotype was seen ten or more times. CDR3 in amino acids: CASRTSGRNTGELFF. The CDR3, as DNA: TGTGCCAGCAGAACGTCCGGGAGGAACACCGGGGAGCTGTTTTTT. This rearrangement joins TRBV13 to TRBJ2-2, with D possibly TRBD2 on 6 matching bases. With 6 bases removed from V and 1 base from J, the gap between germline ends came to 12 bases. This CDR3 contains 15 residues. CDR1 and CDR2 from the germline V gene are PRHDT and FYEKMQ (reference sequence).

In its sample, this clonotype was seen many times. The rearrangement uses TRBV20-1 and TRBJ2-3; no reliable D call. V was shortened by 3 bases and J by 3 bases, with 4 bases between the two germline ends. The CDR3 has 11 residues. Germline values: CDR1 DFQATT, CDR2 SNEGSKA (reference sequence). Here the CDR3 reads CSASRTDTQYF. The CDR3 nucleotides are TGCAGTGCTAGTAGGACAGATACGCAGTATTTT.

Many counts were recorded for this clonotype. This chain uses TRBV6-1 with TRBJ2-2, with 11 bases that match TRBD1. V was pared by 6 bases and J by 7 bases, with 7 bases of the junction left unmatched. The CDR3 loop spans 15 amino acids. Per the germline V gene, CDR1 is MNHNS and CDR2 is SASEGT. The CDR3 DNA is TGTGCCAGCAGCGAGGACAGGGGGCTCAACGGGGAGCTGTTTTTT. Translated: CASSEDRGLNGELFF.

The table lists this clonotype with many counts. The chain employs TRBV7-9 and TRBJ1-4, with a possible D match to TRBD1 (6 bases). The CDR3 is 13 amino acids. Germline assignment: CDR1 SEHNR and CDR2 FQNEAQ (reference sequence). Deletions cut 4 bases from V and 7 bases from J, with 10 bases between. CDR3 coding DNA: TGTGCCAGCAGCTCACAGGGAGCTGAAAAACTGTTTTTT. Translated, it gives CASSSQGAEKLFF.

This clonotype was seen only a few times. This sequence joins TRBV5-6 and TRBJ2-3; possible D gene TRBD2, 6 bases. CDR3 length: 18 residues. CDR1 and CDR2 from the germline V gene are SGHDT and YYEEEE. V was shortened by 3 bases and J by 0 bases, with 20 bases between the two germline ends. The CDR3, as DNA: TGTGCCAGCAGCTCTGCGGGGACGGACAAATCTAGCACAGATACGCAGTATTTT. Translation gives CASSSAGTDKSSTDTQYF.

This clonotype was seen only a few times. The chain couples TRBV12-3 or TRBV12-4 to TRBJ2-3; unclear D gene. This CDR3 contains 14 residues. Deletions cut 1 base from V and 2 bases from J, with 7 bases between. The chain's CDR3 is CASSLVQDTDTQYF. CDR3 sequence (DNA): TGTGCCAGCAGTTTAGTCCAGGACACAGATACGCAGTATTTT.

This clonotype came up a few times. The genes are TRBV12-3 or TRBV12-4 and TRBJ1-4; maybe TRBD1 (5 bases). Trimming left V 3 bases short and J 7 bases short, with 12 bases between. This CDR3 spans 14 amino acids. CDR3 sequence reads: CASSLAGRTEKLFF. CDR3 DNA sequence: TGTGCCAGCAGTTTGGCAGGGCGTACTGAAAAACTGTTTTTT.

This chain links TRBV9 with TRBJ2-6, with D perhaps being TRBD1 or TRBD2 (5 bases each). V was pared by 0 bases and J by 2 bases, with 12 bases between. Looked up from germline, CDR1 is SGDLS and CDR2 is YYNGEE. The CDR3 runs to 17 residues. This CDR3 reads CASSVERGRAGANVLTF. DNA for the CDR3: TGTGCCAGCAGCGTAGAGAGGGGAAGGGCTGGGGCCAACGTCCTGACTTTC.

This clonotype was seen ten or more times. The CDR3 is CSASQEWDREYF. The CDR3 DNA is TGCAGTGCTAGTCAGGAGTGGGACAGGGAGTACTTC. The chain uses TRBV20-1 and TRBJ2-4; 9 positions agree with TRBD1. V dropped 3 bases and J dropped 14; count of bases not matched to a gene: 8. CDR1 is DFQATT and CDR2 is SNEGSKA in the germline V gene (reference sequence). This CDR3 comprises 12 residues.